This T cell receptor (beta chain) was captured by sequencing in a study of cytomegalovirus exposure and HLA in healthy donors. Study results and caveats: There were some V segments, including TRBV6-2 and TRBV6-3, excluded as indistinguishable.

As concerns this clone: Its antigen is still unknown.

The PCR contained 60 Vbeta and 13 Jbeta primers. Profiling relied on immunoSEQ multiplex PCR, and the TCRdb table lists in-frame clones only, not all of them. The repertoire holds over 70,000 clones, with approximately 70% as singletons. The V gene end was trimmed by 9 bases and the J gene end by 7 bases; junction bases not matched to a gene: 11. The CDR3 sequence is 13 residues long. CDR1 is MNHNS, CDR2 SASEGT, per germline. This clonotype originated in a young man in good health and CMV-seronegative. The gene calls are TRBV6-1 and TRBJ1-1; TRBD1 matches 7 bases. Sequenced input: PBMCs. CDR3 coding DNA: TGTGCCAGTAAAGCCGGGACAGATGATGAAGCTTTCTTT. Protein: CASKAGTDDEAFF.